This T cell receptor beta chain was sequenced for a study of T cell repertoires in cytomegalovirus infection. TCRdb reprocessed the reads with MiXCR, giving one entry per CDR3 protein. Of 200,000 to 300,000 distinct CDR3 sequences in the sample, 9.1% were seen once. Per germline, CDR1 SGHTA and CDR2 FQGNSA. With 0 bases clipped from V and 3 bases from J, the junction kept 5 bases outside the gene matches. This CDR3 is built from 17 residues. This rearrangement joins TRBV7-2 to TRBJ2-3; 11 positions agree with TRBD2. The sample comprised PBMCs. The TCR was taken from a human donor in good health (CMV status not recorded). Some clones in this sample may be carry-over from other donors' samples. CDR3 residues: CASSLAGTSGGTDTQYF. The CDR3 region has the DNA TGTGCCAGCAGCTTAGCGGGGACTAGCGGAGGGACAGATACGCAGTATTTT.